This entry lists 19 T cell receptor beta chains sequenced from one sample in a study of blood T cell repertoires in COVID-19. The assay was immunoSEQ multiplex PCR, and TCRdb's table has in-frame clones only and misses some. The table has some 200,000 clones, almost 80% seen once. The sample consisted of PBMCs or T cells enriched from blood (not recorded which). The receptors here all came from a woman in her fifties or sixties who had recovered from COVID-19.

The chain recombines TRBV7-9 with TRBJ2-2; 12 bases map to TRBD1. V dropped 5 bases and J dropped 7; count of bases not matched to a gene: 5. Per germline, CDR1 SEHNR and CDR2 FQNEAQ (reference sequence). The CDR3 has 15 residues. The CDR3, as DNA: TGTGCCAGCAGCCCGGGACAGGGGGCCGTCGGGGAGCTGTTTTTT. Its translation: CASSPGQGAVGELFF.

The V gene is TRBV5-1, the J gene TRBJ2-3, with TRBD2 matching over 8 bases. Per the germline V gene, CDR1 is SGHRS and CDR2 is YFSETQ. The CDR3 covers 15 residues. J gave up 3 bases and V 4 bases, and 7 bases lay outside the gene matches. CDR3 residues: CASSRSGIGTDTQYF. CDR3 in DNA: TGCGCCAGCAGCCGTAGCGGGATAGGAACAGATACGCAGTATTTT.

Only one count was recorded for this clone. V is TRBV4-2 and J is TRBJ1-6; 9 bases fit TRBD1. Trimming cost V 0 bases and J 3 bases; bases outside gene matches: 9. Germline V gives CDR1 LGHNA, CDR2 YNFKEQ. The length of the CDR3 is 19 residues. This chain's CDR3 is CASSQDLRTGANYNSPLHF. The CDR3 nucleotides read TGTGCCAGCAGCCAAGATCTGAGGACAGGGGCTAACTATAATTCACCCCTCCACTTT.

V is TRBV7-6 and J is TRBJ1-1; 8 nucleotides line up with TRBD1. Germline V gene data show CDR1 as SGHVS and CDR2 as FNYEAQ. The CDR3 has 16 amino acids. With 5 bases clipped from V and 3 bases from J, the junction kept 11 bases outside the gene matches. The CDR3 sequence: CASSHPTGEGDTEAFF. The CDR3 coding sequence is TGTGCCAGCAGCCATCCGACAGGGGAGGGTGACACTGAAGCTTTCTTT.

The chain joins TRBV5-1 to TRBJ2-7; D uncertain. With 0 bases removed from V and 2 bases from J, the gap between germline ends came to 9 bases. CDR1 and CDR2 from the germline V gene are SGHRS and YFSETQ. The CDR3 length is 14 residues. CDR3: CASSLGGAAYEQYF. CDR3 sequence (DNA): TGCGCCAGCAGCTTGGGCGGCGCGGCCTACGAGCAGTACTTC.

This sequence joins TRBV19 and TRBJ1-2; 7 nucleotides agree with TRBD1. This CDR3 has 13 amino acids. The ends lost 6 bases at V and 7 bases at J; junction bases unmatched: 8. Germline V gives CDR1 LNHDA, CDR2 SQIVND (reference sequence). Here the CDR3 DNA reads TGTGCCAGTAGCTCGACAGGGTTGGGTGGCTACACCTTC. Its protein product is CASSSTGLGGYTF.

V is TRBV7-2 and J is TRBJ2-5; D ambiguous. The CDR3 length is 15 residues. Germline V CDR1 and CDR2: SGHTA, FQGNSA. V was clipped by 2 bases and J by 3 bases, with 13 bases between them. This CDR3 reads CASSLRHDSKETQYF. The CDR3 bases are TGTGCCAGCAGCTTAAGGCACGACTCCAAAGAGACCCAGTACTTC. The full variable domain, rest sourced from reference TRBV7-2 and TRBJ2-5, is GAGVSQSPSNKVTEKGKDVELRCDPISGHTALYWYRQSLGQGLEFLIYFQGNSAPDKSGLPSDRFSAERTGGSVSTLTIQRTQQEDSAVYLCASSLRHDSKETQYFGPGTRLLVL.

The V call is TRBV7-6, the J call TRBJ2-1; 10 bases match TRBD2. Trimming removed 2 bases from V and 6 bases from J; junction bases left unmatched: 10. The V gene's germline CDR1 is SGHVS and CDR2 FNYEAQ. The CDR3 has 17 residues. The CDR3 DNA sequence: TGTGCCAGCAGCTTACGGTCAGCGGGAGGGTCAAGCAATGAGCAGTTCTTC. Amino acid sequence: CASSLRSAGGSSNEQFF.

Only a few counts were recorded for this clone. V is TRBV5-1 and J is TRBJ1-2; TRBD1 matches 8 bases. V lost 0 bases to trimming and J lost 1 base; unmatched junction nucleotides: 2. The germline V gene encodes CDR1 SGHRS and CDR2 YFSETQ. This CDR3 contains 15 residues. The CDR3 loop is CASSLGQGINYGYTF. The CDR3 DNA follows: TGCGCCAGCAGCTTGGGACAGGGGATTAACTATGGCTACACCTTC.

The chain combines TRBV5-1 with TRBJ2-2, with TRBD2 identical over 7 bases. There are 17 residues in the CDR3. The germline gives CDR1 SGHRS, CDR2 YFSETQ. After removal of 4 bases from V and 2 bases from J, the junction contained 11 bases not matched to a gene. CDR3 DNA: TGCGCCAGCAGCCGTATGGGAGGGATGATCAACACCGGGGAGCTGTTTTTT. Translation gives CASSRMGGMINTGELFF.

This clone came up a few times. The chain is built from TRBV12-3 or TRBV12-4 and TRBJ1-5, with D unclear. V was pared by 5 bases and J by 4 bases, with 6 bases between. This CDR3 region has 12 residues. This CDR3 is CASSTENQPQHF. The CDR3 nucleotides read TGTGCCAGCAGTACAGAGAATCAGCCCCAGCATTTT.

This clone has a handful of counts. CDR3 sequence reads: CASSSHMNTEAFF. The CDR3 region has the DNA TGTGCCAGCAGCTCACACATGAACACTGAAGCTTTCTTT. This chain uses TRBV7-3 with TRBJ1-1; D is unresolved. This CDR3 region has 13 residues. The germline gives CDR1 SGHTA, CDR2 FQGTGA. V gave up 4 bases and J gave up 0 bases, with 6 bases separating them.

This clone was recorded a few times. J is TRBJ1-5 and V is TRBV4-2; 7 positions agree with TRBD1. V was clipped by 1 base and J by 4 bases; unmatched bases: 7. This CDR3 has 16 amino acids. Looked up from germline, CDR1 is LGHNA and CDR2 is YNFKEQ. CDR3: CASSQVWDSLNQPQHF. The CDR3 DNA follows: TGTGCCAGCAGCCAAGTTTGGGACAGTCTTAATCAGCCCCAGCATTTT.

The chain recombines TRBV4-1 with TRBJ2-5; 7 positions match TRBD1. The CDR3 has 19 amino acids. CDR1 is MGHRA, CDR2 YSYEKL, per germline. The ends lost 0 bases at V and 4 bases at J; junction bases unmatched: 17. The CDR3 DNA sequence: TGCGCCAGCAGCCAAGATCACCCTCTCTCCTCTAGGGGGCGAGAGACCCAGTACTTC. It translates to CASSQDHPLSSRGRETQYF.

V is TRBV11-2 and J is TRBJ2-2; D uncertain. The CDR3 is 14 amino acids. CDR1 is SGHAT, CDR2 FQNNGV, per germline. The V gene lost 1 base and the J gene lost 2 bases, with 5 bases spanning the gap. CDR3 in amino acids: CASSLGANTGELFF. In DNA, the CDR3 is TGTGCCAGCAGCTTAGGGGCCAACACCGGGGAGCTGTTTTTT.

This sequence joins TRBV6-4 and TRBJ2-1; TRBD2 matches 7 bases. The length of the CDR3 is 16 residues. Germline lookup yields CDR1 MRHNA and CDR2 SNTAGT. After removal of 5 bases from V and 7 bases from J, the junction contained 14 bases not matched to a gene. This chain's CDR3 is CASSREPRLALNEQFF. CDR3 sequence (DNA): TGTGCCAGCAGTAGGGAACCTAGACTAGCTTTAAATGAGCAGTTCTTC.

The chain has TRBV6-5 and TRBJ2-7; TRBD2 matches at 10 bases. Germline V CDR1 and CDR2: MNHEY, SVGAGI. There are 14 residues in the CDR3. Germline trimming cut 6 bases from V and 5 bases from J; bases unmatched to any gene: 7. CDR3 region: CASSLAGARDEQYF. As DNA, the CDR3 is TGTGCCAGCAGCCTAGCGGGAGCGCGCGACGAGCAGTACTTC.

This clone was seen once. This chain links TRBV10-3 with TRBJ2-2; 7 nucleotides line up with TRBD2. The germline gives CDR1 ENHRY, CDR2 SYGVKD. V trimming: 3 bases; J trimming: 4 bases; junction bases outside the gene matches: 5. The CDR3 is 15 amino acids. CDR3 region: CAISDQREGTGELFF. In DNA, the CDR3 is TGTGCCATCAGTGACCAGCGGGAAGGCACCGGGGAGCTGTTTTTT.

This chain connects TRBV4-2 to TRBJ2-7, with 9 bases that match TRBD2. Germline V gene sequence: CDR1 LGHNA, CDR2 YNFKEQ. There are 17 residues in the CDR3. V trimming: 0 bases; J trimming: 1 base; junction bases outside the gene matches: 7. The CDR3 protein is CASSQEASTSGSYEQYF. In nucleotides, the CDR3 is TGTGCCAGCAGCCAAGAAGCATCGACTAGCGGATCCTACGAGCAGTACTTC.